This T cell receptor beta chain was identified during a study of OX40 agonist ivuxolimab in advanced cancers. Study results and caveats: Expanded peripheral T cell antigen specificity was not determined.

Only in-frame clones appear in the TCRdb table, and some are missing; sequencing was by immunoSEQ multiplex PCR. This sample yields fewer than 45,000 clones, of which roughly 82% are seen a single time; about 2% belongs to the top ten. A word on this clone: No antigen is known for it.

Researchers took blood at baseline, on cycle 4 day 1, and on cycle 7 day 1. The CDR3 runs 15 residues. Per germline, CDR1 SNHLY and CDR2 FYNNEI. Trimming removed 6 bases from V and 4 bases from J, with 19 bases in between. The chain links TRBV2 to TRBJ2-7, with D perhaps TRBD1 (6 bases). The clonotype comes from an adult with an advanced solid tumor such as melanoma, head and neck, liver or kidney cancer. Sequencing used CD4+ or CD8+ T cells sorted from blood, obtained in a trial of the OX40 agonist ivuxolimab. The CDR3 loop is CASSSDRTRIYEQYF. CDR3 bases: TGTGCCAGCAGCTCTGACAGGACTCGAATTTACGAGCAGTACTTC.